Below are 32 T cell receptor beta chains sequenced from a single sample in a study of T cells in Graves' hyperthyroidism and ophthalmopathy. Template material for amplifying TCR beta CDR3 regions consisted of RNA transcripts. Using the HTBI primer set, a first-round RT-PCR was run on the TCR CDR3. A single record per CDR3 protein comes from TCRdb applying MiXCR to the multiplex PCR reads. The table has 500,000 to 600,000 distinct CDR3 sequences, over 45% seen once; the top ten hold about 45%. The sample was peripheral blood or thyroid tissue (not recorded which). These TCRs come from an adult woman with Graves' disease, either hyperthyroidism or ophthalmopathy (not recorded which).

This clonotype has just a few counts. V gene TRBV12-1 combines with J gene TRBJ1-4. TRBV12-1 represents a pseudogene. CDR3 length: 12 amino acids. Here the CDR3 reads CASSFLGEKLFF. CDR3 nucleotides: TGTGCCAGCAGCTTTCTGGGGGAAAAACTGTTTTTT.

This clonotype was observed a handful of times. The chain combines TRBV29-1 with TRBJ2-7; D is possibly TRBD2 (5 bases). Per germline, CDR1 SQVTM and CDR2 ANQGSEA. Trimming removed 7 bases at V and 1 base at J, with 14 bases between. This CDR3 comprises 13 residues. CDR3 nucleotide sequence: TGCAGCGCCACGGACGGGGTGTCCTACGAGCAGTACTTC. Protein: CSATDGVSYEQYF.

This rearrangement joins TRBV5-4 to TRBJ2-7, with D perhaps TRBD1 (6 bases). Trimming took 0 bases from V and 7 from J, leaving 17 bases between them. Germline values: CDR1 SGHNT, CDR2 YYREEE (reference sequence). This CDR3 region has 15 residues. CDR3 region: CASSLANRVGNEQYF. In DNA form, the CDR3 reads TGTGCCAGCAGCTTGGCCAACAGGGTTGGGAATGAGCAGTACTTC.

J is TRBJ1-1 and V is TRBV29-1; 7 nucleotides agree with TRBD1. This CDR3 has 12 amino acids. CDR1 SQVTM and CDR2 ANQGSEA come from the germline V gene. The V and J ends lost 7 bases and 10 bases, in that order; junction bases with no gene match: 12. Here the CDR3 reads CSAGWTGAGAFF. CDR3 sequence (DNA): TGCAGCGCCGGCTGGACAGGCGCGGGAGCTTTCTTT.

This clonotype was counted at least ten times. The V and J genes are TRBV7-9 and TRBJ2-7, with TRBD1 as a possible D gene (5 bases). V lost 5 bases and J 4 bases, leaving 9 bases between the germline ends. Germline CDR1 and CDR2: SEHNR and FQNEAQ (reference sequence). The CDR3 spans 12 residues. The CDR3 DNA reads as TGTGCCAGCAGCACGACAGTTTACGAGCAGTACTTC. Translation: CASSTTVYEQYF.

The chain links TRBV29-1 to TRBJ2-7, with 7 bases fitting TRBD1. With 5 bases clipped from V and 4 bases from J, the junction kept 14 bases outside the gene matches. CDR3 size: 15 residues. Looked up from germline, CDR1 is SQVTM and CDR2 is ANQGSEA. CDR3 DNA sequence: TGCAGCGTTTGTCTGGCAGGGGGAACAGTGTACGAGCAGTACTTC. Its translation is CSVCLAGGTVYEQYF.

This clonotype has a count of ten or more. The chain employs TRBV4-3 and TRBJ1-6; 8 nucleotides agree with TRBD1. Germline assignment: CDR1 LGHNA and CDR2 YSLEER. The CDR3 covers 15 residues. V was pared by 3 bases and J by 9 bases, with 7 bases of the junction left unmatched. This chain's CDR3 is CASSHRTGSGSPLHF. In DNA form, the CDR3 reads TGCGCCAGCAGCCACCGGACAGGGTCGGGTTCACCCCTCCACTTT.

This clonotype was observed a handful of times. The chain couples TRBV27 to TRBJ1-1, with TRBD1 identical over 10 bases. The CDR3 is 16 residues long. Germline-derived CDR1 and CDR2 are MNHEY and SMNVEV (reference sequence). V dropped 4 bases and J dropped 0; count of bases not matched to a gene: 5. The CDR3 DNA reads TGTGCCAGCAGTTCTCGGACAGGGGGGTTGAACACTGAAGCTTTCTTT. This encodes CASSSRTGGLNTEAFF.

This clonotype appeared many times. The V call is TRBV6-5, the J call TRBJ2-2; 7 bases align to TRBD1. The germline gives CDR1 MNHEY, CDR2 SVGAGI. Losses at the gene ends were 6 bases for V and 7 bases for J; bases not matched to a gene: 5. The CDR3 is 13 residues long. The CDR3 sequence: CASSGRGNGELFF. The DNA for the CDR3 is TGTGCCAGCAGCGGCAGGGGGAACGGGGAGCTGTTTTTT.

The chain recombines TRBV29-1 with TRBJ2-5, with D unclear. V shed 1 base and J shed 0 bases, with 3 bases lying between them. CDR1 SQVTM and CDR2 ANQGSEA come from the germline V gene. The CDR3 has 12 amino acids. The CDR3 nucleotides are TGCAGCGTTGAAGGGGACCAAGAGACCCAGTACTTC. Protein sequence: CSVEGDQETQYF.

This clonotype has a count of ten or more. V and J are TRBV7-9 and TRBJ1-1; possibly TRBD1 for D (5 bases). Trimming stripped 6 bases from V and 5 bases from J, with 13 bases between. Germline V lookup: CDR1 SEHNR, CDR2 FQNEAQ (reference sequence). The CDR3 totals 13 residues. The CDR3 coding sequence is TGTGCCAGCAGTCTTCAGGAGGGGACTGAAGCTTTCTTT. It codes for CASSLQEGTEAFF.

CDR3 amino acids: CAISDALNEKLFF. CDR3 nucleotides: TGTGCCATCAGTGACGCCCTGAATGAAAAACTGTTTTTT. V gene TRBV10-3 combines with J gene TRBJ1-4, with unresolved D. The CDR3 has 13 residues. Per germline, CDR1 ENHRY and CDR2 SYGVKD. V was shortened by 3 bases and J by 5 bases, with 7 bases between the two germline ends.

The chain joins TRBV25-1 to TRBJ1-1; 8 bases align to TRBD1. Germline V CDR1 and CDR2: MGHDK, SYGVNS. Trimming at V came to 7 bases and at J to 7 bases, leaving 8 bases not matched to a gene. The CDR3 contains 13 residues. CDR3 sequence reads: CASIGTGGVEAFF. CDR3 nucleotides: TGTGCCAGCATCGGAACAGGGGGGGTTGAAGCTTTCTTT.

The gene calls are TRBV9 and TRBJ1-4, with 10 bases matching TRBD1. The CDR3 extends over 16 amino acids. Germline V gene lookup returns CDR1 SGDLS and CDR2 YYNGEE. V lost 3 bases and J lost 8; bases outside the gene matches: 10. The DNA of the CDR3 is TGTGCCAGCAGCGAAAGAGGGACAGGGGCTCAGGAAAAACTGTTTTTT. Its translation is CASSERGTGAQEKLFF.

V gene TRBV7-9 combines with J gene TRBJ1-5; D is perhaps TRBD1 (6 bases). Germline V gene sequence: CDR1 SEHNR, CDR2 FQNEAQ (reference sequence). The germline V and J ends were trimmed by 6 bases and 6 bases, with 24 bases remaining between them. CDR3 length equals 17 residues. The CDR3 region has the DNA TGTGCCAGCAGTGATAGGTCGGGGGGCTTGTCGAGTCAGCCCCAGCATTTT. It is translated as CASSDRSGGLSSQPQHF.

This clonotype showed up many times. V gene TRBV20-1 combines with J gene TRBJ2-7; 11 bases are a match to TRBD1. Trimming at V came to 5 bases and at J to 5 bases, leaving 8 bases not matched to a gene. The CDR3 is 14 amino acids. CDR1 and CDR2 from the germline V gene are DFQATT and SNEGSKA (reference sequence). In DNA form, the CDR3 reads TGCAGTGCTCCTAGGACAGGGGGCATCGACGAGCAGTACTTC. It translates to CSAPRTGGIDEQYF.

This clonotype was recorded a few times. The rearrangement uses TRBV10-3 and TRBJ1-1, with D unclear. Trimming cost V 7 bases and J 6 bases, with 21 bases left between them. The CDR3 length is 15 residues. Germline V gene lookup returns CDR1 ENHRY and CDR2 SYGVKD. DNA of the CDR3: TGTGCCATCAACCTTACCTCGGCGTGTGCGTCTGAAGCTTTCTTT. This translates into CAINLTSACASEAFF.

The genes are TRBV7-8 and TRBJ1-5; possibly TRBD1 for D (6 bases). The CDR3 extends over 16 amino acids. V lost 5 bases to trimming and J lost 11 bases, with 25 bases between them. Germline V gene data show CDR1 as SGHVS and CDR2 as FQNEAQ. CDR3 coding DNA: TGTGCCAGCAGCCTAGGACTTACAGGGTCCCAAGAGACCCAGCATTTT. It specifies CASSLGLTGSQETQHF. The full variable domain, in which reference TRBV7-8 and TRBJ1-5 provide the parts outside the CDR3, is GAGVSQSPRYKVAKRGQDVALRCDPISGHVSLFWYQQALGQGPEFLTYFQNEAQLDKSGLPSDRFFAERPEGSVSTLKIQRTQQEDSAVYLCASSLGLTGSQETQHFGDGTRLSIL.

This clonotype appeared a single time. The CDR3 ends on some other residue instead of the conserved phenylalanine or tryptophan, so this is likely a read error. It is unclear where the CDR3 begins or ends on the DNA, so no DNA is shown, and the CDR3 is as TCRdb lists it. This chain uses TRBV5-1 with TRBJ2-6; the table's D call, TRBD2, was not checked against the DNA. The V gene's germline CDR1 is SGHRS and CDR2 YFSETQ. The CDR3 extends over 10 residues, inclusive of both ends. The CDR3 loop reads CASSLEAPDG.

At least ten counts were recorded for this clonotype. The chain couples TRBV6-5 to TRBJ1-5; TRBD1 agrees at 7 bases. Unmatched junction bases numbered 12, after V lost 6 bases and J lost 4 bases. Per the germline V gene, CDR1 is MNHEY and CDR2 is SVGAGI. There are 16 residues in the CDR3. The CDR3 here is CASSLTGTDLNQPQHF. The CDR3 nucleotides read TGTGCCAGCAGCTTGACCGGGACAGATCTAAATCAGCCCCAGCATTTT.

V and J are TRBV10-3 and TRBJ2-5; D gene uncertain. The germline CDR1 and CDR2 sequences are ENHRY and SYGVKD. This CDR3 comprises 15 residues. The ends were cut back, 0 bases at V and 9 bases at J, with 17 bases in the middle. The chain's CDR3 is CAISESTLDNQPQYF. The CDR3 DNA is TGTGCCATCAGTGAGTCGACTCTTGACAATCAGCCCCAGTACTTC.

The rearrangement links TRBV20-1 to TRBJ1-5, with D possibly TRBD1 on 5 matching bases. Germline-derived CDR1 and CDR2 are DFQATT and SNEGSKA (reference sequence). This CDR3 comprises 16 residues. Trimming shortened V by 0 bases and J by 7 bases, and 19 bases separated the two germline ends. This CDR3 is CSARDRVGGGKQPQHF. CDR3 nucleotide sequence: TGCAGTGCTAGAGATCGAGTCGGGGGAGGGAAACAGCCCCAGCATTTT.

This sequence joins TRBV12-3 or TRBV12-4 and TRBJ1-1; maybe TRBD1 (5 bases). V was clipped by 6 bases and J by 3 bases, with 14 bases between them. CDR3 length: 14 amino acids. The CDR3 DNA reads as TGTGCCAGCAGCCAAGGAGGGGCGTACACTGAAGCTTTCTTT. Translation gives CASSQGGAYTEAFF.

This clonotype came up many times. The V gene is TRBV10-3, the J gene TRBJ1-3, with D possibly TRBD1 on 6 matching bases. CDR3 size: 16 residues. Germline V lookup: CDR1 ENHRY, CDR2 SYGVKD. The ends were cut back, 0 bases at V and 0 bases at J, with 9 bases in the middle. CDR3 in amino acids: CAISESKGGSGNTIYF. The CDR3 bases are TGTGCCATCAGTGAGTCGAAAGGGGGCTCTGGAAACACCATATATTTT.

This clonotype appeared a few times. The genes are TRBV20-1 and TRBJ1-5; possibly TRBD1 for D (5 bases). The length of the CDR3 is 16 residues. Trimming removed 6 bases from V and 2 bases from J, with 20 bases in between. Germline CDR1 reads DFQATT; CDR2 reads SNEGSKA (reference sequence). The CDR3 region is CSATSFGGRRNQPQHF. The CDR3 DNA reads TGCAGTGCCACCAGCTTTGGGGGACGACGCAATCAGCCCCAGCATTTT.

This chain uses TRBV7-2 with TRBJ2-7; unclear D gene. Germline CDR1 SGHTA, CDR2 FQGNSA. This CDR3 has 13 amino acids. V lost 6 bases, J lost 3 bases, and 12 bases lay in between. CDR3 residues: CASSEDLFYEQYF. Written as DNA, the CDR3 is TGTGCCAGCAGTGAAGACCTCTTCTACGAGCAGTACTTC.

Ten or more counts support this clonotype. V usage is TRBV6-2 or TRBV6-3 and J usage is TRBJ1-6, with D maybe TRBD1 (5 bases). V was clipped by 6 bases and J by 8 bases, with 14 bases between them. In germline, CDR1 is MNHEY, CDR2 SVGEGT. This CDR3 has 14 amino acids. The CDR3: CASSPRRGDSPLHF. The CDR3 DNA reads TGTGCCAGCAGCCCAAGGAGGGGCGATTCACCCCTCCACTTT.

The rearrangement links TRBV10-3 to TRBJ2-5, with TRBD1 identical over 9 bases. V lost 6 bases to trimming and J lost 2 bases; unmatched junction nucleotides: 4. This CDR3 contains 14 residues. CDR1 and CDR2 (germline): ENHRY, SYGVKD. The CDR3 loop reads CAIRGTGWQETQYF. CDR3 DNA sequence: TGTGCCATCAGGGGGACAGGGTGGCAAGAGACCCAGTACTTC.

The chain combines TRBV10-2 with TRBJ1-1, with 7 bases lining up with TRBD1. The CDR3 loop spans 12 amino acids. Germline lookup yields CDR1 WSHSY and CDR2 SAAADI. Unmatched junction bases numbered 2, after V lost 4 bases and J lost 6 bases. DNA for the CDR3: TGCGCCAGCAGTGGGGGACAGTCTGAAGCTTTCTTT. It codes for CASSGGQSEAFF.

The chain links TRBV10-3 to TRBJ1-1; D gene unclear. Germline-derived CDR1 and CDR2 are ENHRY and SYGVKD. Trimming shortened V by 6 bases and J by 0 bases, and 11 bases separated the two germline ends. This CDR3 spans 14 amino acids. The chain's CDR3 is CAISSRGMNTEAFF. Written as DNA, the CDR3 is TGTGCCATCAGCAGCCGAGGTATGAACACTGAAGCTTTCTTT.

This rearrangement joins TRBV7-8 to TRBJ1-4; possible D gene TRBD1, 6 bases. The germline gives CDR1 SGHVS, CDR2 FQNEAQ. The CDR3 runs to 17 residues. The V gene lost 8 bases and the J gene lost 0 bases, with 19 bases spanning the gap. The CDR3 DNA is TGTGCCAGCCGCTCTGGGGGCCAGCTATCAACTAATGAAAAACTGTTTTTT. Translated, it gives CASRSGGQLSTNEKLFF.

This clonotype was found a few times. CDR3 bases: TGCAGTGCTTCCCCCCAGGGCAGGGGGCACGAGCAGTACTTC. This gives the protein CSASPQGRGHEQYF. This chain links TRBV20-1 with TRBJ2-7, with 8 bases identical to TRBD1. V was pared by 5 bases and J by 5 bases, with 11 bases of the junction left unmatched. CDR1 DFQATT and CDR2 SNEGSKA come from the germline V gene (reference sequence). The CDR3 is 14 residues long.